Presented here are 8 T cell receptor beta chains from one specimen sequenced in a study of human T cells and chemical hapten exposure (dated by TCRdb to 2020 to 2022). The method was RACE. TCRdb names NextSeq 500 as the instrument used. TCRdb handled the public reads itself, with Q25 trimming in fastp and clone calling in MiXCR, and kept productive beta chains. Entries are consolidated by CDR3 protein sequence, retaining the most common genes and DNA. The sample table records nearly 350,000 distinct CDR3 sequences; under 8% of these occur just once. 8.4% of the sample lies in the top ten. Per the publication, the time point label means: patch test 1, 2 weeks after DPC sensitization. What this sample's treatment or condition label stands for: therapeutic diphenylcyclopropenone sensitization with weekly scalp DPC. Sequences were derived from whole blood, sampled in connection with sensitization to the hapten diphenylcyclopropenone (DPC). The source of these receptors is a woman between 18 and 30 years old with alopecia areata. Some clones in this sample may be carry-over from other donors' samples.

The chain has TRBV2 and TRBJ2-5; 12 bases are shared with TRBD2. Germline trimming cut 3 bases from V and 5 bases from J; bases unmatched to any gene: 16. This CDR3 has 19 amino acids. Germline loops: CDR1 SNHLY, CDR2 FYNNEI. DNA of the CDR3: TGTGCCAGCAGTGAGAGTCTAGCGGGGGGGCCTAAAGACCTCGAGACCCAGTACTTC. Protein product: CASSESLAGGPKDLETQYF. The whole variable domain, remainder taken from reference TRBV2 and TRBJ2-5, is EPEVTQTPSHQVTQMGQEVILRCVPISNHLYFYWYRQILGQKVEFLVSFYNNEISEKSEIFDDQFSVERPDGSNFTLKIRSTKLEDSAMYFCASSESLAGGPKDLETQYFGPGTRLLVL.

The table lists this clonotype with many counts. The chain joins TRBV6-5 to TRBJ1-2, with D hard to call. The CDR3 consists of 13 residues. The germline V gene has CDR1 MNHEY and CDR2 SVGAGI. Trimming removed 8 bases from V and 8 bases from J, with 18 bases in between. The CDR3 here is CASSPSLVGGYTF. The CDR3 bases are TGTGCCAGCTCCCCTAGCTTGGTCGGAGGCTACACCTTC.

There are a few counts of this clonotype. The gene calls are TRBV29-1 and TRBJ2-5, with TRBD1 matching over 11 bases. V shed 1 base, J shed 5 bases, and the junction held 3 bases outside the gene matches. This CDR3 region has 14 residues. The V gene's germline CDR1 is SQVTM and CDR2 ANQGSEA. The CDR3 DNA is TGCAGCGTTGAAGGGACAGGGGGCCTGGAGACCCAGTACTTC. It is translated as CSVEGTGGLETQYF. Full variable domain (remainder filled in from reference TRBV29-1 and TRBJ2-5): SAVISQKPSRDICQRGTSLTIQCQVDSQVTMMFWYRQQPGQSLTLIATANQGSEATYESGFVIDKFPISRPNLTFSTLTVSNMSPEDSSIYLCSVEGTGGLETQYFGPGTRLLVL.

The chain links TRBV28 to TRBJ1-2, with D maybe TRBD1 (5 bases). Germline CDR1 reads MDHEN; CDR2 reads SYDVKM. This CDR3 has 12 residues. V lost 2 bases and J lost 6, with 7 bases in between. CDR3 sequence (DNA): TGTGCCAGCAGTTTAAGGGGCCATGGCTACACCTTC. The encoded protein is CASSLRGHGYTF.

This clonotype has just a few counts. This may stem from a read error, because a much larger clone lies one nucleotide away. The chain joins TRBV5-1 to TRBJ2-7; D is uncertain. V was pared by 2 bases and J by 3 bases, with 9 bases between. Germline CDR1 is SGHRS and CDR2 is YFSETQ. The CDR3 is 13 residues long. CDR3 amino acids: CASSFDGSYEQYF. CDR3 DNA: TGCGCCAGCAGCTTTGACGGAAGCTACGAGCAGTACTTC.

This clonotype was seen more than once but under ten times. The rearrangement uses TRBV28 and TRBJ2-5, with D tentatively TRBD2 (7 bases). The CDR3 is made up of 15 amino acids. Trimming cost V 5 bases and J 5 bases, with 18 bases left between them. Per germline, CDR1 MDHEN and CDR2 SYDVKM. CDR3 loop: CASSRGAGFGETQYF. For the CDR3, the DNA is TGTGCCAGCAGTCGGGGGGCGGGATTCGGTGAGACCCAGTACTTC.

This clonotype appeared many times. This chain uses TRBV3-1 with TRBJ2-3; D possibly corresponds to TRBD1 (8 bases). V was shortened by 4 bases and J by 11 bases, with 22 bases between the two germline ends. The CDR3 has 15 amino acids. Germline CDR1 reads LGHDT; CDR2 reads YNNKEL (reference sequence). CDR3 loop: CASSLWTGWTGGQYF. The CDR3 coding sequence is TGTGCCAGCAGCCTCTGGACAGGGTGGACGGGGGGGCAGTATTTT.

In this sample, this clonotype turned up a few times. The gene calls are TRBV20-1 and TRBJ2-1; no reliable D call. CDR3 size: 14 residues. Trimming shortened V by 7 bases and J by 13 bases, and 26 bases separated the two germline ends. CDR1 is DFQATT and CDR2 is SNEGSKA in the germline V gene (reference sequence). In DNA form, the CDR3 reads TGCAGTGTAATCCTAGACATAGAATTGGGCCATCAGTTCTTC. As protein: CSVILDIELGHQFF.